This T cell receptor beta chain was recorded in a study of T cell repertoires in breast cancer. This clonotype was observed a handful of times. The antigen is unknown. The expanded emulsion RT-PCR method captured paired alpha and beta chains from CD8+ T cells. Findings and caveats of the study: Eight TRBV7 primers may have caused mispriming bias toward TRBV7 in shared TCRs. About 20 TCR pairs shared by seven or more tumors were possibly tumor-specific.

The CDR3 sequence is 18 residues long. Trimming removed 0 bases from V and 0 bases from J, with 15 bases in between. Germline values: CDR1 SGHAT, CDR2 FQNNGV. During the second nested PCR, blocking oligonucleotides suppressed genes that were not paired. MiXCR, applied by TCRdb to the emulsion pairing reads, yields one record per CDR3 protein. The sample holds just under 4,500 distinct CDR3 sequences, around 40% seen once. This chain links TRBV11-2 with TRBJ2-1; D call uncertain. The receptor was derived from a pool of human donors with breast cancer or a healthy control (not recorded which). Sequencing was done on a sample of CD8+ T cells. The CDR3 sequence is CASSLEERKWSSYNEQFF. The CDR3 nucleotides are TGTGCCAGCAGCTTAGAGGAACGGAAATGGAGCTCCTACAATGAGCAGTTCTTC.